These 23 T cell receptor beta chains share one sample of origin, sequenced in a study of human T cells and chemical hapten exposure. The time point was: patch test 1, 2 weeks after DPC sensitization. The treatment was: therapeutic diphenylcyclopropenone sensitization with weekly scalp DPC. MiXCR was run by TCRdb on the RACE reads, yielding one entry per CDR3 protein. The sample holds 150,000 to 200,000 distinct CDR3 sequences, 20% to 25% seen once. This sample comprised whole blood, obtained in connection with sensitization to the hapten diphenylcyclopropenone (DPC). These receptors were obtained from a woman in her forties or fifties with alopecia areata. Some clones in this sample may be carry-over from other donors' samples.

The chain combines TRBV12-5 with TRBJ1-5, with D possibly matching TRBD1 (5 bases). This CDR3 contains 15 residues. Looked up from germline, CDR1 is LGHNT and CDR2 is FRNRAP. The V end lost 4 bases, the J end lost 4 bases, and 14 bases lay between the germline ends. The CDR3 loop is CASGSYGALNQPQHF. The CDR3 nucleotides are TGTGCTAGTGGTTCTTACGGGGCCCTTAATCAGCCCCAGCATTTT.

This chain uses TRBV2 with TRBJ1-4, with D unresolved. Trimming took 7 bases from V and 7 from J, leaving 16 bases between them. CDR1 and CDR2 from the germline V gene are SNHLY and FYNNEI. This CDR3 is built from 14 residues. The CDR3, as DNA: TGTGCCAGCAATTTCGGAGGAATGGGTGAAAAACTGTTTTTT. This translates into CASNFGGMGEKLFF. Supplemented by reference TRBV2 and TRBJ1-4, the full variable domain reads EPEVTQTPSHQVTQMGQEVILRCVPISNHLYFYWYRQILGQKVEFLVSFYNNEISEKSEIFDDQFSVERPDGSNFTLKIRSTKLEDSAMYFCASNFGGMGEKLFFGSGTQLSVL.

This sequence joins TRBV4-1 and TRBJ1-5; weak D call: TRBD1 (6 bases). V was cut by 0 bases and J by 4 bases, with 13 bases left in between. The CDR3 totals 16 residues. Per the germline V gene, CDR1 is MGHRA and CDR2 is YSYEKL. DNA for the CDR3: TGCGCCAGCAGCCAAGATAAGGGGGTATGGAATCAGCCCCAGCATTTT. Translating it yields CASSQDKGVWNQPQHF.

J is TRBJ1-5 and V is TRBV10-3; weak D call: TRBD1 (6 bases). V was pared by 1 base and J by 6 bases, with 10 bases between. Germline CDR1 ENHRY, CDR2 SYGVKD. The CDR3 has 14 residues. The CDR3 loop reads CAISEFPDSQPQHF. The DNA of the CDR3 is TGTGCCATCAGTGAGTTTCCGGACAGTCAGCCCCAGCATTTT.

This clonotype was found many times. V is TRBV5-1 and J is TRBJ2-5; the match to TRBD2 covers 7 bases. This CDR3 has 15 amino acids. The germline gives CDR1 SGHRS, CDR2 YFSETQ. Trimming at V came to 2 bases and at J to 1 base, leaving 5 bases not matched to a gene. CDR3: CASSLLAGSQETQYF. In nucleotides, the CDR3 is TGCGCCAGCAGCTTATTAGCGGGCTCCCAAGAGACCCAGTACTTC.

The V gene is TRBV20-1, the J gene TRBJ2-1, with 13 bases that match TRBD2. The CDR3 runs 18 residues. Losses at the gene ends were 6 bases for V and 0 bases for J; bases not matched to a gene: 11. The germline gives CDR1 DFQATT, CDR2 SNEGSKA (reference sequence). The CDR3 is CSAEGGLAGPNSYNEQFF. The CDR3 region has the DNA TGCAGTGCCGAGGGGGGACTAGCGGGACCAAACTCCTACAATGAGCAGTTCTTC.

The V and J genes are TRBV29-1 and TRBJ1-2; 7 positions agree with TRBD1. V trimming: 3 bases; J trimming: 9 bases; junction bases outside the gene matches: 10. This CDR3 has 13 residues. CDR1 SQVTM and CDR2 ANQGSEA come from the germline V gene. The CDR3 sequence is CSVDRQGESRYTF. CDR3 sequence (DNA): TGCAGCGTTGACAGGCAGGGGGAATCGCGCTACACCTTC. Full variable domain (outside the CDR3, taken from reference TRBV29-1 and TRBJ1-2): SAVISQKPSRDICQRGTSLTIQCQVDSQVTMMFWYRQQPGQSLTLIATANQGSEATYESGFVIDKFPISRPNLTFSTLTVSNMSPEDSSIYLCSVDRQGESRYTFGSGTRLTVV.

This clonotype came up a few times. The V and J genes are TRBV20-1 and TRBJ2-1, with a weak D call TRBD2 (5 bases). CDR3 length: 13 residues. CDR1 is DFQATT, CDR2 SNEGSKA, per germline (reference sequence). The germline V and J ends were trimmed by 1 base and 4 bases, with 8 bases remaining between them. CDR3 loop: CSARGGRYNEQFF. DNA of the CDR3: TGCAGTGCTAGAGGAGGGAGATACAATGAGCAGTTCTTC.

This clonotype has a handful of counts. In DNA, the CDR3 is TGTGCCAGCTCACCGGGACATACAACGAACACTGAAGCTTTCTTT. This translates into CASSPGHTTNTEAFF. The gene calls are TRBV18 and TRBJ1-1; D possibly corresponds to TRBD1 (6 bases). The V gene's germline CDR1 is KGHSH and CDR2 LQKENI. CDR3 length: 15 residues. V was shortened by 3 bases and J by 1 base, with 12 bases between the two germline ends.

The rearrangement links TRBV7-9 to TRBJ1-4; no firm D call. CDR3 length: 13 residues. Deletions cut 1 base from V and 7 bases from J, with 7 bases between. From germline, CDR1 is SEHNR and CDR2 FQNEAQ (reference sequence). CDR3 sequence reads: CASSLVVGEKLFF. CDR3 nucleotide sequence: TGTGCCAGCAGCTTAGTAGTGGGTGAAAAACTGTTTTTT.

This clonotype was seen a few times. This chain links TRBV18 with TRBJ2-7, with a tentative D call TRBD1 (6 bases). The CDR3 runs 12 residues. Between the trimmed V and J ends, which lost 2 bases and 6 bases, there was a span of 8 bases. Germline V gene lookup returns CDR1 KGHSH and CDR2 LQKENI. The CDR3 DNA sequence: TGTGCCAGCTCACCAGGACAGTCCGAGCAGTACTTC. Encoded protein: CASSPGQSEQYF.

This clonotype occurred a few times. This chain connects TRBV20-1 to TRBJ2-1, with 13 positions matching TRBD2. Germline V gives CDR1 DFQATT, CDR2 SNEGSKA (reference sequence). V lost 0 bases to trimming and J lost 5 bases; unmatched junction nucleotides: 1. This CDR3 contains 15 residues. The CDR3 coding sequence is TGCAGTGCTAGAGAGACTAGCGGGAGGAACAATGAGCAGTTCTTC. The encoded protein is CSARETSGRNNEQFF.

The chain joins TRBV29-1 to TRBJ1-5; perhaps TRBD1 as D (5 bases). The CDR3 extends over 13 amino acids. V was pared by 4 bases and J by 4 bases, with 11 bases between. Germline loops: CDR1 SQVTM, CDR2 ANQGSEA. CDR3 bases: TGCAGCGTTGGGGGGTCGCAAAATCAGCCCCAGCATTTT. Protein sequence: CSVGGSQNQPQHF.

V gene TRBV27 combines with J gene TRBJ2-4, with 7 bases lining up with TRBD2. The CDR3 covers 16 residues. V dropped 5 bases and J dropped 7; count of bases not matched to a gene: 14. Germline CDR1 MNHEY, CDR2 SMNVEV (reference sequence). The CDR3 DNA follows: TGTGCCAGCAGTAGGGAGGGGACCGTCTCTAGGAACATTCAGTACTTC. Translation gives CASSREGTVSRNIQYF.

The chain carries TRBV10-3 and TRBJ2-5, with TRBD2 identical over 8 bases. V lost 8 bases, J lost 3 bases, and 20 bases stayed unmatched. The CDR3 is 18 amino acids. Germline V gives CDR1 ENHRY, CDR2 SYGVKD. Here the CDR3 reads CAIASHQRSGEWEETQYF. Written as DNA, the CDR3 is TGTGCCATCGCGAGCCATCAGCGTAGCGGGGAGTGGGAAGAGACCCAGTACTTC.

The V gene is TRBV10-3, the J gene TRBJ2-4; 9 nucleotides match TRBD2. CDR3 length equals 19 residues. Trimming cost V 0 bases and J 0 bases; bases outside gene matches: 9. Germline V gives CDR1 ENHRY, CDR2 SYGVKD. CDR3 in amino acids: CAISESVAGEALAKNIQYF. CDR3 bases: TGTGCCATCAGTGAGTCGGTAGCGGGAGAGGCTTTAGCCAAAAACATTCAGTACTTC.

This rearrangement joins TRBV20-1 to TRBJ1-2; D remains ambiguous. V lost 6 bases and J lost 6, with 20 bases in between. This CDR3 has 14 residues. From germline, CDR1 is DFQATT and CDR2 SNEGSKA (reference sequence). The DNA of the CDR3 is TGCAGTGCCCCTCGAGTTCGGACCGATCATGGCTACACCTTC. This encodes CSAPRVRTDHGYTF.

This chain connects TRBV7-6 to TRBJ2-1; 9 nucleotides match TRBD2. The germline CDR1 and CDR2 sequences are SGHVS and FNYEAQ. V trimming: 4 bases; J trimming: 2 bases; junction bases outside the gene matches: 6. CDR3 length: 16 amino acids. CDR3 nucleotides: TGTGCCAGCAGCTGGGGCGGGAGGGCGGCCTACAATGAGCAGTTCTTC. Its protein is CASSWGGRAAYNEQFF.

This chain connects TRBV6-5 to TRBJ1-2, with D unclear. The germline V gene encodes CDR1 MNHEY and CDR2 SVGAGI. V was cut by 2 bases and J by 8 bases, with 18 bases left in between. CDR3 length: 15 residues. The CDR3 DNA is TGTGCCAGCAGTTACCGACTCTCGACAACGGGGGGCTACACCTTC. Translating gives CASSYRLSTTGGYTF.

The rearrangement links TRBV3-1 to TRBJ1-1; 8 bases fit TRBD1. With V trimmed by 0 bases and J by 5 bases, 5 bases remained unmatched. This CDR3 contains 15 residues. Germline lookup yields CDR1 LGHDT and CDR2 YNNKEL (reference sequence). CDR3 amino acids: CASSQELTGVTEAFF. As DNA, the CDR3 is TGTGCCAGCAGCCAAGAGCTGACAGGGGTTACTGAAGCTTTCTTT.

This clonotype was picked up a small number of times. The rearrangement uses TRBV12-3 or TRBV12-4 and TRBJ2-7; D might be TRBD2 (5 bases). V lost 7 bases and J 5 bases, leaving 18 bases between the germline ends. The CDR3 contains 14 residues. CDR3: CASTTVPGSDEQYF. DNA for the CDR3: TGTGCCAGCACCACGGTGCCGGGATCGGACGAGCAGTACTTC.

This clonotype has more than one count but fewer than ten. The rearrangement joins TRBV6-1 to TRBJ2-1; 7 bases are a match to TRBD1. CDR1 and CDR2 (germline): MNHNS, SASEGT. V dropped 7 bases and J dropped 9; count of bases not matched to a gene: 15. The CDR3 is made up of 15 amino acids. The CDR3 DNA reads as TGTGCCAGCACCACGGGGACAGAATCTTTTGGTGAGCAGTTCTTC. It encodes CASTTGTESFGEQFF.

The chain has TRBV7-2 and TRBJ2-7; 7 nucleotides agree with TRBD2. Losses at the gene ends were 1 base for V and 3 bases for J; bases not matched to a gene: 6. The germline gives CDR1 SGHTA, CDR2 FQGNSA. The CDR3 is 15 residues long. This CDR3 reads CASSLVGTTFYEQYF. The CDR3 coding sequence is TGTGCCAGCAGCTTAGTTGGGACTACTTTCTACGAGCAGTACTTC.